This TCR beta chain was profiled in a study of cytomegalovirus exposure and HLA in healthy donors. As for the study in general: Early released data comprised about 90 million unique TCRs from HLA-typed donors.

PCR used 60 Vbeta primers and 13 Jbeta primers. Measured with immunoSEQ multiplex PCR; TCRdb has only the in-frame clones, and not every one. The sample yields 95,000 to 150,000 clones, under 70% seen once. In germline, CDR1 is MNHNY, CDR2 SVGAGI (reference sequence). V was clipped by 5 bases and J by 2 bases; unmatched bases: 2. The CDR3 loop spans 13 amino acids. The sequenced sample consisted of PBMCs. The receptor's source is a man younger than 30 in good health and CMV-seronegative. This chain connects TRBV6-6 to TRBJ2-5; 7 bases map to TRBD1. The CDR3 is CASSRQGQETQYF. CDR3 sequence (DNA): TGTGCCAGCAGTCGACAGGGTCAAGAGACCCAGTACTTC.